This TCR beta chain was observed in a study of T cells in Graves' hyperthyroidism and ophthalmopathy. Overall study: Peripheral blood collection took place at initial diagnosis, before any treatment.

Findings and caveats of the study: The model's output predicted ophthalmopathy at a median of approximately 6.5 months prior to onset.

Trimming stripped 0 bases from V and 0 bases from J, with 7 bases between. Germline CDR1 SGHTA, CDR2 FQGNSA. The CDR3 totals 15 residues. Points on this clonotype: Its antigen is currently unknown.

Not enrolled were patients with uncontrolled infection, other autoimmune disease, pregnancy or lactation. Amplification targeted TCR beta CDR3 regions from RNA transcripts. HTBI primers were used for first-round RT-PCR of the TCR CDR3. Each CDR3 protein gets one entry after TCRdb re-called the multiplex PCR reads with MiXCR. The sample consists of 530,000 or so distinct CDR3 sequences, approximately 25% of them appearing once. Sample: blood. The chain combines TRBV7-2 with TRBJ2-3; D call uncertain. The receptor comes from a woman in her 30s with Graves' ophthalmopathy. The CDR3 region has the DNA TGTGCCAGCAGCTTAGCGGTACAGAGCACAGATACGCAGTATTTT. Protein product: CASSLAVQSTDTQYF.